This passage covers 5 T cell receptor beta chains from one sample sequenced in a study of prognosis after radiotherapy for stage I lung cancer. Using two-round multiplex PCR, the authors amplified TCR beta CDR3 from genomic DNA. Primers specific to each TRBV and TRBJ gene were used in first-round PCR. MiXCR, applied by TCRdb to the multiplex PCR reads, yields one record per CDR3 protein. The data hold fewer than 25,000 distinct CDR3 sequences, with 35% to 50% observed a single time. The input for sequencing was PBMCs, taken before or after stereotactic body radiation therapy (not recorded which). These receptors were obtained from a donor of 50 years or more with non-small cell lung cancer.

This clonotype was seen repeatedly, ten times or more. The chain has TRBV27 and TRBJ2-1, with TRBD1 as a possible D gene (5 bases). V lost 6 bases and J 8 bases, leaving 17 bases between the germline ends. This CDR3 comprises 14 residues. Germline CDR1 and CDR2: MNHEY and SMNVEV (reference sequence). The CDR3 loop reads CASSLRGWGHEQFF. The CDR3 DNA reads as TGTGCCAGCAGCTTGAGAGGATGGGGCCATGAGCAGTTCTTC.

In this sample, this clonotype turned up a few times. This rearrangement joins TRBV7-6 to TRBJ2-2; 7 positions agree with TRBD2. Germline CDR1 is SGHVS and CDR2 is FNYEAQ. J gave up 4 bases and V 5 bases, and 16 bases lay outside the gene matches. The CDR3 has 18 residues. The CDR3 spells CASSPGLGGLEITGELFF. CDR3 sequence (DNA): TGTGCCAGCAGCCCCGGACTTGGAGGACTAGAGATCACCGGGGAGCTGTTTTTT. Supplemented by reference TRBV7-6 and TRBJ2-2, the full variable domain reads GAGVSQSPRYKVTKRGQDVALRCDPISGHVSLYWYRQALGQGPEFLTYFNYEAQQDKSGLPNDRFSAERPEGSISTLTIQRTEQRDSAMYRCASSPGLGGLEITGELFFGEGSRLTVL.

About this clonotype: A single base is all that separates this from a far larger clone, so a read error is likely. The V gene is TRBV7-9, the J gene TRBJ1-2, with 7 bases aligning to TRBD1. The CDR3 runs 19 residues. Germline-derived CDR1 and CDR2 are SEHNR and FQNEAQ (reference sequence). The CDR3 spells CASRLDTRSGARGGYGDTF. The CDR3 DNA is TGTGCCAGCAGACTCGATACGAGGAGTGGCGCCAGGGGGGGCTATGGCGACACCTTC.

This chain uses TRBV12-5 with TRBJ2-1; TRBD1 matches 9 bases. The J segment lost 6 bases and the V segment lost 7 bases, leaving 7 bases of the junction unmatched. CDR3 size: 14 residues. Germline CDR1 LGHNT, CDR2 FRNRAP. The CDR3 loop reads CASARDRASNEQFF. CDR3 DNA sequence: TGTGCTAGTGCCCGGGACAGGGCTTCCAATGAGCAGTTCTTC.

Details on this clonotype: A much bigger clone sits one base away, suggesting this may be a read error. The DNA for the CDR3 is TGTGCCAGCAGCTTAGCAGGGTACGAGCAGTTCTTC. Its translation: CASSLAGYEQFF. The chain couples TRBV7-9 to TRBJ2-1; D call uncertain. The CDR3 is 12 amino acids. Trimming cost V 0 bases and J 10 bases, with 7 bases left between them. Germline V gives CDR1 SEHNR, CDR2 FQNEAQ (reference sequence).